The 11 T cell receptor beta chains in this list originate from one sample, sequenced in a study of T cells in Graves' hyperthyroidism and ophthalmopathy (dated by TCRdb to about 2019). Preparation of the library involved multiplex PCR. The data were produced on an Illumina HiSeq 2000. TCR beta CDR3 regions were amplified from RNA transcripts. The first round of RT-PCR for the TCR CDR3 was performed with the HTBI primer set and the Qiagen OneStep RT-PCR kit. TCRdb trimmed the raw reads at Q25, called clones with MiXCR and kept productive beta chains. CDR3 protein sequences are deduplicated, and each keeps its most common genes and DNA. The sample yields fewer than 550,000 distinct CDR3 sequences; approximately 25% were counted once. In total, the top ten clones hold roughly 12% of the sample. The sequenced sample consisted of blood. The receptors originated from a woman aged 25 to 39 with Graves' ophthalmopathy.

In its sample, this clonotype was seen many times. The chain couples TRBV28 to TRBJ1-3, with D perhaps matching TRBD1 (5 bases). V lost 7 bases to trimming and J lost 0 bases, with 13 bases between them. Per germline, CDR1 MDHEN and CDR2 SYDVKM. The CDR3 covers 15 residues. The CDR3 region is CASTQAGFSGNTIYF. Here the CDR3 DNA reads TGTGCCAGCACCCAAGCAGGGTTCTCTGGAAACACCATATATTTT.

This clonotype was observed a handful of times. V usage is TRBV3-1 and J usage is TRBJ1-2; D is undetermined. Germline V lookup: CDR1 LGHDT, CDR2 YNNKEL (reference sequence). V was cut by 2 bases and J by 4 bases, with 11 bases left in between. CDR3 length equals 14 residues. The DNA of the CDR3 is TGTGCCAGCAGCCAAATGGAGGGCCTCTATGGCTACACCTTC. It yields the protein CASSQMEGLYGYTF.

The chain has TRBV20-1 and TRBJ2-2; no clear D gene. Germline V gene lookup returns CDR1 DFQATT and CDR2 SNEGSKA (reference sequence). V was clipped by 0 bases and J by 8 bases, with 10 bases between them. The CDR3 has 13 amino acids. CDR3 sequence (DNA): TGCAGTGCTAGAGATCTCATAGGAGGGGAGCTGTTTTTT. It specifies CSARDLIGGELFF.

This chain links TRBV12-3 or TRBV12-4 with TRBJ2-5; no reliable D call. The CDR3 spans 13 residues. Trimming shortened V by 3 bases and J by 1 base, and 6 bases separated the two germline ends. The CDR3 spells CASSFWSQETQYF. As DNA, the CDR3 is TGTGCCAGCAGTTTCTGGTCCCAAGAGACCCAGTACTTC.

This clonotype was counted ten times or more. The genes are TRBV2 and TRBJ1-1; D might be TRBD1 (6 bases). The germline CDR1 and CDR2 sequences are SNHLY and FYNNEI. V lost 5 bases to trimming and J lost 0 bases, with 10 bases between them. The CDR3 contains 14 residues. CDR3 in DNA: TGTGCCAGCAGTATAGGGGGGGTGAACACTGAAGCTTTCTTT. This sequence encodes CASSIGGVNTEAFF.

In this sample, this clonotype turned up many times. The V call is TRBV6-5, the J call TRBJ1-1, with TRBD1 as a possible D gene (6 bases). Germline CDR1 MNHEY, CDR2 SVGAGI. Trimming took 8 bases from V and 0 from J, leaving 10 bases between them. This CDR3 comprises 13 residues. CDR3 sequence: CASRTDMNTEAFF. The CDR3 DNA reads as TGTGCCAGCCGGACAGATATGAACACTGAAGCTTTCTTT.

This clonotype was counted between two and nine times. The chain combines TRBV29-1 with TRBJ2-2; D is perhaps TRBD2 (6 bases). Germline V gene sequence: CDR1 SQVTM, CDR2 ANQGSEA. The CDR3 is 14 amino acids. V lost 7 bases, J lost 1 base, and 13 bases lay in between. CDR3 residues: CSAEGLLNTGELFF. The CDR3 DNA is TGCAGCGCTGAGGGACTCTTGAACACCGGGGAGCTGTTTTTT.

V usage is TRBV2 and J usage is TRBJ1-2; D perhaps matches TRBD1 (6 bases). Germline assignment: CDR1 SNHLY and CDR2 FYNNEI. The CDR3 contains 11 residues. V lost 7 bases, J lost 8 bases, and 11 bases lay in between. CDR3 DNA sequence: TGTGCCAGCATCCCAGGGGTGGGCTACACCTTC. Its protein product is CASIPGVGYTF.

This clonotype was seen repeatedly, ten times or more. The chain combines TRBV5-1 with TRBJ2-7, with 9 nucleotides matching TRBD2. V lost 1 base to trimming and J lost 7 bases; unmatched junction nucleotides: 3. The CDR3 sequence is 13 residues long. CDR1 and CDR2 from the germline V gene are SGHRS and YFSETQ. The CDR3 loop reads CASSLMLAGEQYF. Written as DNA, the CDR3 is TGCGCCAGCAGCTTGATGCTAGCGGGAGAGCAGTACTTC.

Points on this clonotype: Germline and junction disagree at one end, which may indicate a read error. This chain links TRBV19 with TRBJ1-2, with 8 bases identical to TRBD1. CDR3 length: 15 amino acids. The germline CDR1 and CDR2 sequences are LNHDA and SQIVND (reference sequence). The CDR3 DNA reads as TGTGCCAGTAGCCCGAGGCCACGGACAGGGTACGGCTACAGGTTC. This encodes CASSPRPRTGYGYRF.

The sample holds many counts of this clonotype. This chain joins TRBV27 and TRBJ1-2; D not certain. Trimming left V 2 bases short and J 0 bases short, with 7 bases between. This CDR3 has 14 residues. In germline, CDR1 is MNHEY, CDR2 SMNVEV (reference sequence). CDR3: CASSLTDANYGYTF. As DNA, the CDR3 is TGTGCCAGCAGTTTAACGGACGCTAACTATGGCTACACCTTC.